This T cell receptor (beta chain) was observed in a study of Graves' ophthalmopathy and Graves' hyperthyroidism. RNA served as the template for amplifying TCR beta CDR3 regions. After a first-round RT-PCR with HTBI primers, a second-round multiplex PCR was run. MiXCR was run by TCRdb on the multiplex PCR reads, yielding one entry per CDR3 protein. The sample holds 200,000 to 250,000 distinct CDR3 sequences, roughly a fifth seen once. Regarding the study as a whole: Also, most clonotypes expanded in the thyroid above 0.001 frequency appeared in blood.

Germline V gives CDR1 SNHLY, CDR2 FYNNEI. The CDR3 is 12 residues long. Trimming removed 7 bases from V and 4 bases from J, with 10 bases in between. For this clonotype: What it binds is unknown.

The evidence that diagnosis relied on was clinical symptoms, serum thyroxine, TRAb, thyroid ultrasound and orbital computed tomography. J is TRBJ1-1 and V is TRBV2; unclear D gene. Sequenced input: peripheral blood. This receptor was taken from a woman between 50 and 59 years old with Graves' ophthalmopathy. The chain's CDR3 is CASKRSVTEAFF. The CDR3 coding sequence is TGTGCCAGCAAACGGTCCGTCACTGAAGCTTTCTTT.